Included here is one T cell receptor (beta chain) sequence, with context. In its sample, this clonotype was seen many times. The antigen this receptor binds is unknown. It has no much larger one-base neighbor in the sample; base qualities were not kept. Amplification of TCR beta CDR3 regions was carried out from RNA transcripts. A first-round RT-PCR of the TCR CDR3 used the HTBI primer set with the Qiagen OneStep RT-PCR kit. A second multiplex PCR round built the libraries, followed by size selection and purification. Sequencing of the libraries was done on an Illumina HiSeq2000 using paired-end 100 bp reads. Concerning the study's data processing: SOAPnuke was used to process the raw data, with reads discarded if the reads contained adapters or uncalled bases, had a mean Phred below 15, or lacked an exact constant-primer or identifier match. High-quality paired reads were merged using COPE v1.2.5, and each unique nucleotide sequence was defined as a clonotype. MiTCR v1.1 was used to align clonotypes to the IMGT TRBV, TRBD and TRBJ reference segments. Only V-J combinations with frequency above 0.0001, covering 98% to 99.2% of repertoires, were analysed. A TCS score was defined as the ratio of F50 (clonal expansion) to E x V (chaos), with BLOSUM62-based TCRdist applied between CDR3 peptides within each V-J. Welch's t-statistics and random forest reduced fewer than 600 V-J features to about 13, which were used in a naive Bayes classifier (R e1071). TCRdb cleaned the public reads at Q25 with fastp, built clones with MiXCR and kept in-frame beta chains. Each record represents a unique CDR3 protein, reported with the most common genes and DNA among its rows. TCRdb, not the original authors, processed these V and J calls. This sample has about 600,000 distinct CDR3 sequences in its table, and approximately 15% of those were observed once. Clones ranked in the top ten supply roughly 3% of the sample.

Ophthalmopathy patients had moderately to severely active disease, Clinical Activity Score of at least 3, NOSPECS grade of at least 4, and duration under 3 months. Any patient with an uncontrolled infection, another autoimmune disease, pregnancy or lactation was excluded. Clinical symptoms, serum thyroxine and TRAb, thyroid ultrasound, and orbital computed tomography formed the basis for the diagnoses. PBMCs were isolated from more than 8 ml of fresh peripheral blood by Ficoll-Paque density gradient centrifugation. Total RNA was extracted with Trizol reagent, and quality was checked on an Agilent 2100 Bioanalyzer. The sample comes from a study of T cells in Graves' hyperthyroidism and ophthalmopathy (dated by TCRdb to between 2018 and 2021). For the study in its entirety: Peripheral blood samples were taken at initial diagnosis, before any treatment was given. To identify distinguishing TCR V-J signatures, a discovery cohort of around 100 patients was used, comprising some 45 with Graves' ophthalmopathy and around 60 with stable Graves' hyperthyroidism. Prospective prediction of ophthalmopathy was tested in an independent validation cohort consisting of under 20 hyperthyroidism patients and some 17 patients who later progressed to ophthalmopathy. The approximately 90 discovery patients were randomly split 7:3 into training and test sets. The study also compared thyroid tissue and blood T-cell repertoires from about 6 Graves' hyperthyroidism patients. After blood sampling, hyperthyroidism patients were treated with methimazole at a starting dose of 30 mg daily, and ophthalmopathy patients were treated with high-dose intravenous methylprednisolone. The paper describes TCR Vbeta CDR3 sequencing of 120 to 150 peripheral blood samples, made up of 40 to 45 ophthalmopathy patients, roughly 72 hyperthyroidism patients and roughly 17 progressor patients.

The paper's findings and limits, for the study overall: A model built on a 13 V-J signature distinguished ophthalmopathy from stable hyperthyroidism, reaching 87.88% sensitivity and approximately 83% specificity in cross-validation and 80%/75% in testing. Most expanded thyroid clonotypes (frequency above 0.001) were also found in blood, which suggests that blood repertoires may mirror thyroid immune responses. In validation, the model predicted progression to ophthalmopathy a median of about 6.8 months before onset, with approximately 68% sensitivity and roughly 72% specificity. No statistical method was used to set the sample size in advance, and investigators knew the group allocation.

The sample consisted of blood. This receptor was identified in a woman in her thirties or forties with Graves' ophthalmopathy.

CDR3 sequence: CASSSSGTSYNEQFF. The bases are TGTGCCAGCAGCTCTAGCGGGACCTCCTACAATGAGCAGTTCTTC. The sequence links TRBV11-2 to TRBJ2-1, with TRBD2 identical over 9 junction bases. V is trimmed back by 4 bases and J by 0 bases, and the junction contains 1 base that no gene match accounts for. In the germline V gene, CDR1 corresponds to SGHAT and CDR2 to FQNNGV. The CDR3 starts with the cysteine, ends with the phenylalanine, and has 15 residues. CDR3 DNA is the only sequence kept; it has 45 bases, read in frame from the first base.